This T cell receptor beta chain stems from a study of T cell responses to AZD1222 COVID-19 vaccine. Study-level background: Pooled samples include second doses given at about 4 or 12 weeks.

About this clone itself: Its antigen is unidentified.

Germline CDR1 and CDR2: SGHNT and YYREEE (reference sequence). The CDR3 is made up of 14 amino acids. J lost 12 bases, V lost 4 bases, and 12 bases had no gene match. Assay used: immunoSEQ multiplex PCR; TCRdb lists only in-frame clones, some missing. The sample includes tens of thousands of clones, approximately 91% of them seen just once. Study conclusions and caveats: At 160-218 and 743-854, vaccine-associated CD4 TCRs were dominant, and they spanned spike. Recipients of two AZD1222 doses showed rising Spike-specific TCR breadth and depth.

The TCR comes from an adult in good health. The specimen comprised peripheral blood, sampled on day 0 of AZD1222 vaccination. The chain recombines TRBV5-4 with TRBJ2-1; 8 bases line up with TRBD1. This chain's CDR3 is CASSQPPRGPGQFF. The CDR3 coding sequence is TGTGCCAGCAGCCAGCCCCCCAGGGGGCCGGGGCAGTTCTTC.